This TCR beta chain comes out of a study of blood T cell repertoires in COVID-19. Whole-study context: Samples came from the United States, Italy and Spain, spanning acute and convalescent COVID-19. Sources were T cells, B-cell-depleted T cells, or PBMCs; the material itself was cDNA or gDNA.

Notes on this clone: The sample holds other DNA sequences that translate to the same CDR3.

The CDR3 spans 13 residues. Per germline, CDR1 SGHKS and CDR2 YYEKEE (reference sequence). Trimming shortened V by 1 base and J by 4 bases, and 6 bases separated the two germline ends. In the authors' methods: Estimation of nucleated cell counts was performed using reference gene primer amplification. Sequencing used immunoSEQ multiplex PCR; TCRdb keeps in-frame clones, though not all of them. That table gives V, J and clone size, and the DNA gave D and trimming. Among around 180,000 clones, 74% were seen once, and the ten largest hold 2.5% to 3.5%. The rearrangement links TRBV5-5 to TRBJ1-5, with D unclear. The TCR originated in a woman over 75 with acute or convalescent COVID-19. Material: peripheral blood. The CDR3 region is CASSLTVNQPQHF. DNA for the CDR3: TGTGCCAGCAGCTTGACGGTGAATCAGCCCCAGCATTTT. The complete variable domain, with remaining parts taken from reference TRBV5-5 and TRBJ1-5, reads DAGVTQSPTHLIKTRGQQVTLRCSPISGHKSVSWYQQVLGQGPQFIFQYYEKEERGRGNFPDRFSARQFPNYSSELNVNALLLGDSALYLCASSLTVNQPQHFGDGTRLSIL.